This TCR beta chain was sequenced during a study of Graves' ophthalmopathy and Graves' hyperthyroidism. Across the study: Being free of ophthalmopathy for 18 months of follow-up defined stable hyperthyroidism.

The study, taken as a whole, reports: The blood repertoire also included most expanded thyroid clonotypes above 0.001 frequency.

Using RNA transcripts, the TCR beta CDR3 regions were amplified. RT-PCR was first run with HTBI primers, then multiplex PCR in a second round. TCRdb fed the multiplex PCR reads into MiXCR, producing one record per CDR3 protein. The repertoire consists of 900,000 to 1,200,000 distinct CDR3 sequences, with about 35% occurring once and the leading ten covering over 8.5%. This clonotype was counted a few times. Its antigen is not known. V dropped 0 bases and J dropped 2; count of bases not matched to a gene: 4. The CDR3 runs 16 residues. From germline, CDR1 is LGHNA and CDR2 YSLEER. Enrolled hyperthyroidism patients had a new diagnosis, a duration under 2 months, and an age of 18 to 65. Uncontrolled infections, other autoimmune diseases, pregnancy or lactation barred patients from enrollment.

The receptor was derived from an adult man with Graves' hyperthyroidism. This sequence joins TRBV4-3 and TRBJ2-7; 10 bases match TRBD2. Sequencing was carried out using peripheral blood or thyroid tissue (not recorded which). CDR3 in DNA: TGCGCCAGCAGCCAAGATAGCGGGGGGACCGCCTACGAGCAGTACTTC. This gives the protein CASSQDSGGTAYEQYF.